This T cell receptor beta chain was captured in a study of PD-1 blockade in mismatch repair-deficient tumors. Study background: Enrolled about 2012-2016, patients had progressing, pretreated mismatch repair-deficient cancers of approximately 13 types.

Every patient had mismatch repair deficiency by PCR or immunohistochemistry. TCRs were sequenced from a few patients responding to pembrolizumab. The CDR3 extends over 14 amino acids. Germline-derived CDR1 and CDR2 are LNHDA and SQIVND (reference sequence). Trimming took 4 bases from V and 4 from J, leaving 11 bases between them. About this clone itself: No antigen is known for it.

Study outcomes and limitations: After pembrolizumab, tumor-resident clones rose rapidly, then generally contracted before radiologic responses.

Produced via immunoSEQ multiplex PCR; TCRdb's table is partial and in-frame only. The data show some 120,000 clones, with 60% to 85% seen just once and 4% to 5% held by the top ten. The sequence derives from an adult with mismatch repair-deficient cancer. This chain uses TRBV19 with TRBJ2-1; D is undetermined. Material: peripheral blood, obtained around 60 weeks after starting pembrolizumab. The CDR3 sequence: CASSKFDPYNEQFF. The CDR3 DNA sequence: TGTGCCAGTAGTAAGTTCGACCCGTACAATGAGCAGTTCTTC. The complete variable domain, with remaining parts taken from reference TRBV19 and TRBJ2-1, reads DGGITQSPKYLFRKEGQNVTLSCEQNLNHDAMYWYRQDPGQGLRLIYYSQIVNDFQKGDIAEGYSVSREKKESFPLTVTSAQKNPTAFYLCASSKFDPYNEQFFGPGTRLTVL.